This is a list of T cell receptor beta chains from one sample in a study of T-cell reconstitution after alpha-beta-depleted transplantation in children. From the PCR reads, TCRdb called clonotypes with MiXCR, one entry per CDR3 protein. The data contain 250,000 to 350,000 distinct CDR3 sequences, 9.5% to 10% of them singletons. The sequencing here drew on PBMCs from the stem cell graft donor, taken from the stem cell graft. The receptors derive from a human donor who donated a stem cell graft to a child with SCID. Both conserved end residues are part of each CDR3. D genes are given only for firm matches. Where a row states a size, it is once, few, many or the class of an expanded clone; other rows omit it.

TRBD1	NA	TRBJ1-1	TRBV6-6	CAGGQSSYTEAFF	TGTGCCGGGGGACAGAGCTCGTACACTGAAGCTTTCTTT
TRBD2	few	TRBJ2-5	TRBV20-1	CSANLVVAGVRETQYF	TGCAGTGCCAACTTGGTTGTAGCGGGGGTCCGAGAGACCCAGTACTTC
NA	NA	TRBJ1-2	TRBV20-1	CSADLSRGYTF	TGCAGTGCCGACCTTAGCAGAGGCTACACCTTC
TRBD2	NA	TRBJ2-1	TRBV12-5	CASGLAQLAGRYNEQFF	TGTGCTAGTGGTTTGGCTCAACTAGCGGGTCGCTACAATGAGCAGTTCTTC
NA	NA	TRBJ1-6	TRBV12-3/TRBV12-4	CASRGFESNSPLHF	TGTGCCAGCAGGGGCTTCGAATCTAATTCACCCCTCCACTTT
TRBD1	NA	TRBJ2-5	TRBV6-1	CASNLQGAGETQYF	TGTGCCAGCAATCTCCAGGGGGCTGGGGAGACCCAGTACTTC
TRBD1	few	TRBJ2-7	TRBV5-1	CASSLEWTGSYEQYF	TGCGCCAGCAGCTTGGAATGGACAGGCTCCTACGAGCAGTACTTC
TRBD1	many	TRBJ1-5	TRBV12-3/TRBV12-4	CASSLTDRGDQPQHF	TGTGCCAGCAGTTTAACGGACAGGGGAGATCAGCCCCAGCATTTT
TRBD1	NA	TRBJ1-2	TRBV5-1	CASGGTGTSYEGYTF	TGCGCCAGCGGAGGGACAGGAACTTCCTATGAGGGCTACACCTTC
NA	NA	TRBJ2-2	TRBV20-1	CSAQGGGAGELFF	TGCAGTGCCCAGGGGGGGGGTGCCGGGGAGCTGTTTTTT
NA	NA	TRBJ1-2	TRBV19	CASSMVTGPGYTF	TGTGCCAGTAGTATGGTCACAGGCCCCGGCTACACCTTC
TRBD1	NA	TRBJ2-1	TRBV7-9	CASSPDRANNEQFF	TGTGCCAGCAGCCCGGACAGGGCCAACAATGAGCAGTTCTTC
NA	NA	TRBJ1-1	TRBV12-3/TRBV12-4	CASSYEGGYAFF	TGTGCCAGCAGTTATGAGGGGGGCTATGCTTTCTTT
TRBD2	few	TRBJ2-3	TRBV5-1	CASSKDTGGSTDTQYF	TGCGCCAGCAGCAAGGATACGGGGGGGAGCACAGATACGCAGTATTTT
NA	NA	TRBJ1-2	TRBV20-1	CSALLYGYTF	TGCAGTGCCCTGTTATATGGCTACACCTTC
NA	many	TRBJ1-1	TRBV29-1	CSALSVQENTEAFF	TGCAGCGCCCTGTCGGTACAGGAGAACACTGAAGCTTTCTTT
TRBD2	few	TRBJ2-1	TRBV10-3	CAISGGWSGAEQFF	TGTGCCATCAGTGGGGGATGGAGCGGGGCTGAGCAGTTCTTC
NA	NA	TRBJ2-5	TRBV7-9	CASSLVPNQETQYF	TGTGCCAGCAGCTTAGTCCCTAACCAAGAGACCCAGTACTTC
TRBD1	many	TRBJ1-5	TRBV2	CASTRSDRGNNQPQHF	TGTGCCAGCACCCGATCCGACAGGGGAAACAATCAGCCCCAGCATTTT
TRBD2	NA	TRBJ2-3	TRBV29-1	CSVVRGMADTQYF	TGCAGCGTTGTGCGGGGGATGGCAGATACGCAGTATTTT
TRBD2	NA	TRBJ2-1	TRBV12-3/TRBV12-4	CATSASGGFYNEQFF	TGTGCCACTTCGGCTAGCGGGGGATTCTACAATGAGCAGTTCTTC
NA	many	TRBJ2-2	TRBV12-3/TRBV12-4	CASSLHTGELFF	TGTGCCAGCAGTTTACACACCGGGGAGCTGTTTTTT
TRBD1	few	TRBJ1-6	TRBV12-3/TRBV12-4	CASSLKQGDSPLHF	TGTGCCAGCAGTTTAAAACAGGGGGATTCACCCCTCCACTTT
TRBD1	NA	TRBJ2-5	TRBV7-3	CASSLGTGLRETQYF	TGTGCCAGCAGCCTCGGGACAGGGCTACGGGAGACCCAGTACTTC
NA	NA	TRBJ2-3	TRBV2	CASSDRLAADTQYF	TGTGCCAGCAGTGATAGACTGGCGGCAGATACGCAGTATTTT
TRBD1	few	TRBJ1-2	TRBV27	CASSSFSRGDGYTF	TGTGCCAGCAGTTCCTTCTCCAGGGGGGATGGCTACACCTTC
NA	few	TRBJ2-1	TRBV27	CASSFPGGRDEQFF	TGTGCCAGCAGTTTCCCCGGGGGACGGGATGAGCAGTTCTTC
NA	many	TRBJ1-4	TRBV29-1	CSVVAQGPNEKLFF	TGCAGCGTTGTTGCTCAGGGACCTAATGAAAAACTGTTTTTT
NA	few	TRBJ2-6	TRBV20-1	CSAGTSSGANVLTF	TGCAGTGCTGGGACCTCGTCTGGGGCCAACGTCCTGACTTTC
NA	few	TRBJ1-5	TRBV12-3/TRBV12-4	CASRQGKYSNQPQHF	TGTGCCAGCAGGCAAGGGAAGTATAGCAATCAGCCCCAGCATTTT
TRBD2	few	TRBJ2-7	TRBV20-1	CSATGTSDQQYF	TGCAGTGCAACCGGGACTAGCGATCAGCAGTACTTC
NA	NA	TRBJ1-2	TRBV7-9	CASSPRDGTLVAGYTF	TGTGCCAGCAGCCCAAGGGACGGAACCTTGGTAGCCGGCTACACCTTC
NA	few	TRBJ2-7	TRBV12-5	CASGLVLSPDFYEQYF	TGTGCTAGTGGTTTGGTACTATCCCCGGATTTCTACGAGCAGTACTTC
TRBD1	NA	TRBJ2-2	TRBV4-1	CASSQGATGFAGELFF	TGCGCCAGCAGCCAAGGTGCGACAGGGTTTGCCGGGGAGCTGTTTTTT
NA	NA	TRBJ2-7	TRBV12-3/TRBV12-4	CASSPLGTLGHEQYF	TGTGCCAGCAGTCCTCTCGGGACCCTCGGGCACGAGCAGTACTTC
TRBD1	NA	TRBJ2-2	TRBV27	CASSRDSFTGELFF	TGTGCCAGCAGCCGGGACAGTTTCACCGGGGAGCTGTTTTTT
NA	NA	TRBJ2-3	TRBV18	CASSQGTANTDTQYF	TGTGCCAGCTCACAAGGGACCGCAAACACAGATACGCAGTATTTT
TRBD1	NA	TRBJ2-2	TRBV6-4	CARVPPSLQGAGTGELFF	TGTGCCAGGGTGCCCCCCTCGCTTCAGGGGGCCGGCACCGGGGAGCTGTTTTTT
NA	NA	TRBJ2-1	TRBV12-3/TRBV12-4	CASRTDTYNEQFF	TGTGCCAGCAGGACGGACACCTACAATGAGCAGTTCTTC
NA	NA	TRBJ2-2	TRBV9	CASSSRYGGELFF	TGTGCCAGCAGCTCCCGGTACGGGGGGGAGCTGTTTTTT
NA	few	TRBJ1-5	TRBV5-1	CASSMLGGSLEPQHF	TGCGCCAGCAGCATGTTGGGAGGGAGTCTTGAGCCCCAGCATTTT
NA	NA	TRBJ2-7	TRBV5-5	CASSSPYRVEQYF	TGTGCCAGCAGCTCACCATACAGGGTCGAGCAGTACTTC
TRBD1	few	TRBJ1-2	TRBV5-5	CASSSRDRGHYGYTF	TGTGCCAGCAGCAGTAGGGACAGGGGGCACTATGGCTACACCTTC
TRBD1	many	TRBJ1-2	TRBV12-3/TRBV12-4	CASRPQGAGGYTF	TGTGCCAGCAGACCTCAGGGGGCCGGTGGCTACACCTTC
NA	many	TRBJ2-1	TRBV18	CASSPSPVPEQFF	TGTGCCAGCTCGCCATCCCCGGTTCCTGAGCAGTTCTTC
TRBD1	few	TRBJ2-2	TRBV6-1	CASSSTGELWTGELFF	TGTGCCAGCAGCTCAACAGGGGAATTGTGGACCGGGGAGCTGTTTTTT
NA	NA	TRBJ1-6	TRBV3-1	CASSLISGGPLGSPLHF	TGTGCCAGCAGCCTAATTTCTGGGGGTCCCTTAGGTTCACCCCTCCACTTT
NA	few	TRBJ1-1	TRBV5-1	CASSFGGVGTEAFF	TGCGCCAGCAGCTTCGGGGGGGTGGGCACTGAAGCTTTCTTT